This TCR beta chain was profiled in a study of shared clonotypes between healthy human individuals. General study findings and limits: It was expected that sequencing depth would affect clonotype sharing among donors. What limited the represented genetic and exposure-history diversity was the small number of donors. Non-shared clonotypes had lower generation probabilities than clonotypes shared by all four sorted-subset donors.

A CD45RA-negative memory subset and a CD45RA+ naive subset were separated from the CD4+ cells. Generated by immunoSEQ multiplex PCR, the TCRdb table keeps only in-frame clones and is missing some. This sample yields around 1,000,000 clones, of which roughly 80% are seen a single time; 0.85% to 1% belongs to the top ten. As to this clone: Antigen: not known.

This clonotype was obtained from a man aged 18 to 35 in good health. Some clones in this sample may be carry-over from other donors' samples. Material: memory CD4+ T cells from PBMCs. Subset in this sample: CD45RA-negative fraction.

The CDR3, as DNA: TGTGCCAGCTCACCACTGTCACTGGCGAACACCGGGGAGCTGTTTTTT. Its protein product is CASSPLSLANTGELFF. The genes are TRBV18 and TRBJ2-2, with D unclear. The V gene's germline CDR1 is KGHSH and CDR2 LQKENI. Trimming removed 1 base from V and 0 bases from J, with 9 bases in between. CDR3 length: 16 residues.